Listed below are T cell receptor beta chains from one sample, sequenced in a study of shared clonotypes between healthy human individuals. Method: immunoSEQ multiplex PCR; TCRdb's copy keeps in-frame clones and lacks some. The sample lists under 1,100,000 clones, about three quarters seen once, with less than 1.5% in the top ten. The sequenced sample was memory CD4+ T cells sorted from blood. The receptors come from a man between 18 and 29 years old in good health. Both conserved end residues are part of each CDR3. The D gene is left open where the match is weak. Some rows have no size entry. The others give once, few or many, or a class for an expanded clone.

TRBD2 | TRBJ2-1 | TRBV13 | . | TGTGCCAGCAGCATGACCGGGAGGAACTCCTACAATGAGCAGTTCTTC | CASSMTGRNSYNEQFF
. | TRBJ2-1 | TRBV7-3 | . | TGTGCCAGCAGCAAAGGGAATGAGCAGTTCTTC | CASSKGNEQFF
. | TRBJ1-1 | TRBV7-2 | few | TGTGCCAGCAGCTCGGGACCTAAGAGCACTGAAGCTTTCTTT | CASSSGPKSTEAFF
. | TRBJ2-1 | TRBV6-5 | . | TGTGCCAGCAGTTACTCGATTCTGGGAGAGCAGTTCTTC | CASSYSILGEQFF
TRBD1 | TRBJ2-6 | TRBV5-1 | . | TGCGCCAGCTCCGACAGGGGTAGCTCTGGGACCAACGTCCTGACTTTC | CASSDRGSSGTNVLTF
. | TRBJ1-1 | TRBV2 | . | TGTGCCAGCAGTGAACCCGGGGAGGGAACTGAAGCTTTCTTT | CASSEPGEGTEAFF
. | TRBJ2-7 | TRBV7-2 | . | TGTGCCAGCAGCTTAGGGGGAGGTGCCTACGAGCAGTACTTC | CASSLGGGAYEQYF
. | TRBJ1-6 | TRBV11-2 | once | TGTGCCAGCAGCTTAGAGCAGGGCTTTGGTTCACCCCTCCACTTT | CASSLEQGFGSPLHF
TRBD1 | TRBJ2-5 | TRBV5-1 | once | TGCGCCAGCAGCTTGGACAGGGGTGGGGAGACCCAGTACTTC | CASSLDRGGETQYF
TRBD1 | TRBJ1-3 | TRBV19 | . | TGTGCCAGTAGTCCGGGACAGGGGATGACCGGTGGAAACACCATATATTTT | CASSPGQGMTGGNTIYF
. | TRBJ2-7 | TRBV2 | . | TGTGCCAGCAGCGATTGGCAGGGTACCTACGAGCAGTACTTC | CASSDWQGTYEQYF
. | TRBJ1-1 | TRBV5-4 | . | TGTGCCAGCAGCTTGGCTCTTAAAGGGGGAATGAACACTGAAGCTTTCTTT | CASSLALKGGMNTEAFF
. | TRBJ1-1 | TRBV18 | . | TGTGCCAGCTCACCCCCGGGACAAAAGAACACTGAAGCTTTCTTT | CASSPPGQKNTEAFF
. | TRBJ1-2 | TRBV6-6 | . | TGTGCCAGCAGCCCTGGGTTTAGCTATGGCTACACCTTC | CASSPGFSYGYTF
. | TRBJ2-3 | TRBV10-1 | . | TGCGCCAGCAGTGTACGAGATACGCAGTATTTT | CASSVRDTQYF
. | TRBJ2-7 | TRBV28 | few | TGTGCCAGCAGAAAAGAAAGGGGGTCCTACGAGCAGTACTTC | CASRKERGSYEQYF
. | TRBJ2-7 | TRBV6-1 | . | TGTGCCAGCCCCCCCGGGATCACCCCCTACTACGAGCAGTACTTC | CASPPGITPYYEQYF
. | TRBJ1-2 | TRBV27 | . | TGTGCCAGCAGTCCCCTGCGGGACACCCCTAACTATGGCTACACCTTC | CASSPLRDTPNYGYTF
. | TRBJ2-2 | TRBV9 | few | TGTGCCAGCAGCCAAAGCAAAGACACCAGGGTGTATGGCACCGGGGAGCTGTTTTTT | CASSQSKDTRVYGTGELFF
. | TRBJ2-1 | TRBV5-1 | . | TGCGCCAGCAGCTCCTCACGACCGGACTACAATGAGCAGTTCTTC | CASSSSRPDYNEQFF
TRBD1 | TRBJ2-3 | TRBV19 | . | TGTGCCAGTAGTCGAGAGGGGGCGTTCGCAGATACGCAGTATTTT | CASSREGAFADTQYF
TRBD2 | TRBJ2-3 | TRBV6-1 | many | TGTGCCAGCAGCGAAACTAGCGGGGGTTTCACAGATACGCAGTATTTT | CASSETSGGFTDTQYF
. | TRBJ1-1 | TRBV19 | . | TGTGCCAGTCGACCGCGTGGTGACACTGAAGCTTTCTTT | CASRPRGDTEAFF
. | TRBJ1-1 | TRBV5-4 | once | TGTGCCAGCAGCTTGGGTCAGGCGAACACTGAAGCTTTCTTT | CASSLGQANTEAFF
. | TRBJ1-4 | TRBV6-5 | . | TGTGCCAGCAGACTGGGACAACTGGGAGCCGAAAAACTGTTTTTT | CASRLGQLGAEKLFF
. | TRBJ2-2 | TRBV7-6 | few | TGTGCCAGCAGCGGAGGGATTGAGAACACCGGGGAGCTGTTTTTT | CASSGGIENTGELFF
. | TRBJ1-2 | TRBV19 | . | TGTGCCAGTACCTCGTCTGGGGGTACTACCTATGGCTACACCTTC | CASTSSGGTTYGYTF
. | TRBJ1-2 | TRBV19 | . | TGTGCCAGTAGTCCATACACCCTAGTCGGCTATGGCTACACCTTC | CASSPYTLVGYGYTF
. | TRBJ2-7 | TRBV5-4 | . | TGTGCCAGCAGCTTGGGAGGTGGGGGTGCCGAGCAGTACTTC | CASSLGGGGAEQYF
. | TRBJ1-3 | TRBV7-2 | . | TGTGCCAGCAGCACGGACAGTTCCTCTGGAAACACCATATATTTT | CASSTDSSSGNTIYF
TRBD2 | TRBJ2-3 | TRBV29-1 | . | TGCAGCGTTCCTCGAGCTAGCGGGAGCATCCGCACAGATACGCAGTATTTT | CSVPRASGSIRTDTQYF